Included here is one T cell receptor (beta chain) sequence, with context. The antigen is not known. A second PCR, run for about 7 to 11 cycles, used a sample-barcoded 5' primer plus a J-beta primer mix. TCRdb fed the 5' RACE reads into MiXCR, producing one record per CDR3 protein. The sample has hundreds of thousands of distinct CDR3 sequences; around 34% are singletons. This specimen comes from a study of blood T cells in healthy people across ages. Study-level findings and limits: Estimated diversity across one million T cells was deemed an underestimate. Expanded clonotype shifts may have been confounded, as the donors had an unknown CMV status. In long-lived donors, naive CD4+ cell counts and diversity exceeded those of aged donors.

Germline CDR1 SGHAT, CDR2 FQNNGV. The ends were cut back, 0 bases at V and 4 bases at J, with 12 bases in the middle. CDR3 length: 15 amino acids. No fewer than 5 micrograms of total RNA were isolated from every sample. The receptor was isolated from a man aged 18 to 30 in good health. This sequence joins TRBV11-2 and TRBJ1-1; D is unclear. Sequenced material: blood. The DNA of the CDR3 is TGTGCCAGCAGCTTAGACCTTCTGGGTTCCACTGAAGCTTTCTTT. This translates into CASSLDLLGSTEAFF.